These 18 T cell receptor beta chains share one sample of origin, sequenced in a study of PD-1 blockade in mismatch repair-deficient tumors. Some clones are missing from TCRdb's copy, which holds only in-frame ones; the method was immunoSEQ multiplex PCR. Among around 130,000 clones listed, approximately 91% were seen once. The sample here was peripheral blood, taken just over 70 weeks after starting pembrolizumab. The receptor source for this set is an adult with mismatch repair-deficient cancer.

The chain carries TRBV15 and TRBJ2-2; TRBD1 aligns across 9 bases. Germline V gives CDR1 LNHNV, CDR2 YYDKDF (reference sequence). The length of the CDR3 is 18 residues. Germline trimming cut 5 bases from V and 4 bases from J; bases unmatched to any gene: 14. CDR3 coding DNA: TGTGCCACCAGCGAGGGACAGGGTTTGACTACAACCACCGGGGAGCTGTTTTTT. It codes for CATSEGQGLTTTTGELFF.

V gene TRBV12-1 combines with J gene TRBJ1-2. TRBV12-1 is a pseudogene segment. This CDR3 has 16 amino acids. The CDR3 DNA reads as TGTGCCAGCAGCCTCCTCGCCGGGACGGCGGAATATGGCTACACCTTC. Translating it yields CASSLLAGTAEYGYTF.

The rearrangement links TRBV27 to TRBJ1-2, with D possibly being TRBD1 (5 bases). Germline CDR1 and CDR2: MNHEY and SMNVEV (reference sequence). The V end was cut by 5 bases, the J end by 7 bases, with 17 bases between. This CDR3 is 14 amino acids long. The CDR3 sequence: CASSIGRGWSGYTF. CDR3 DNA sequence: TGTGCCAGCAGTATAGGCCGGGGGTGGTCTGGCTACACCTTC.

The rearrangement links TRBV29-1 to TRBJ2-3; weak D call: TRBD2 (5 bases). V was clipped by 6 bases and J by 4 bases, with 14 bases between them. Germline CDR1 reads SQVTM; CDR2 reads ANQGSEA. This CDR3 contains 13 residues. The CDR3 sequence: CSVTRLASDTQYF. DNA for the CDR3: TGCAGCGTCACGAGGCTAGCCTCAGATACGCAGTATTTT.

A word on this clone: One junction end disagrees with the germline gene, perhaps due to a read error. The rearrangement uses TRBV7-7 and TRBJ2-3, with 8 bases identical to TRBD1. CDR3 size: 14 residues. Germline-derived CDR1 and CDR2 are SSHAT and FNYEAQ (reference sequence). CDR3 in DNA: TGTGCTAGCAGCCAGGACAGGGACACAGATACGCAGTATTTT. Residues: CASSQDRDTDTQYF.

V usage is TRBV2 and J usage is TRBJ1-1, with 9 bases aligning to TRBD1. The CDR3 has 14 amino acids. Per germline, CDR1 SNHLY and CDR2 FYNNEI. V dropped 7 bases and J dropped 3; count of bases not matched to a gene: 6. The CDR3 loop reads CASTSGQGHTEAFF. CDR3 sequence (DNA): TGTGCCAGCACCTCGGGACAGGGTCACACTGAAGCTTTCTTT.

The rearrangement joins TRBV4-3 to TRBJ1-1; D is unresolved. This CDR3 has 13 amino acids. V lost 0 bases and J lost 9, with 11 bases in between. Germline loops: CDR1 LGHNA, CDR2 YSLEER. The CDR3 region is CASSQDSTMKAFF. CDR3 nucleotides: TGCGCCAGCAGCCAAGATTCGACAATGAAAGCTTTCTTT.

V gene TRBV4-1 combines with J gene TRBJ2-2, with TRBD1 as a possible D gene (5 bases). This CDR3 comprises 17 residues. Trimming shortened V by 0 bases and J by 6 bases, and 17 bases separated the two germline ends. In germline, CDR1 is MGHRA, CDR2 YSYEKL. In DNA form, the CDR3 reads TGCGCCAGCAGCCAAGACAGCGCAGGGTTAAGGTCCGGGGAGCTGTTTTTT. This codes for CASSQDSAGLRSGELFF.

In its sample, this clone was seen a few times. The CDR3: CASSEASGNTDTQYF. The DNA of the CDR3 is TGTGCCAGCAGTGAAGCTAGCGGGAACACAGATACGCAGTATTTT. The chain joins TRBV6-1 to TRBJ2-3, with 8 bases fitting TRBD2. Germline V gene sequence: CDR1 MNHNS, CDR2 SASEGT. This CDR3 region has 15 residues. The junction had 1 base not matched to a gene; V was cut back by 0 bases and J by 2 bases.

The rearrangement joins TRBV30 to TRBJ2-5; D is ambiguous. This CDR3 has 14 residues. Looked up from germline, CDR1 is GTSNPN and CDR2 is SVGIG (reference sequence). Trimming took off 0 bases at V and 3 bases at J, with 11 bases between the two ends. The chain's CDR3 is CAWSVLRGEETQYF. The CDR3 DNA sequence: TGTGCCTGGAGTGTACTGAGAGGAGAAGAGACCCAGTACTTC.

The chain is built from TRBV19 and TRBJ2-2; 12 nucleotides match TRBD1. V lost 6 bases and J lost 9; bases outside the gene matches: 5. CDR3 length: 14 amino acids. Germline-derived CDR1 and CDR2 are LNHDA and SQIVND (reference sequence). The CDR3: CASRTGQGARELFF. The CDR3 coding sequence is TGTGCCAGTAGGACGGGACAGGGGGCCCGGGAGCTGTTTTTT. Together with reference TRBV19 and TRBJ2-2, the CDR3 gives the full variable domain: DGGITQSPKYLFRKEGQNVTLSCEQNLNHDAMYWYRQDPGQGLRLIYYSQIVNDFQKGDIAEGYSVSREKKESFPLTVTSAQKNPTAFYLCASRTGQGARELFFGEGSRLTVL.

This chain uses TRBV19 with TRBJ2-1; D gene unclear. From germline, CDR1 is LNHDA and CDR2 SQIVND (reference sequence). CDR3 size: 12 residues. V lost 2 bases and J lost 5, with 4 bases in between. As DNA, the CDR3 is TGTGCCAGTAGTATAAGCCACAATGAGCAGTTCTTC. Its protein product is CASSISHNEQFF.

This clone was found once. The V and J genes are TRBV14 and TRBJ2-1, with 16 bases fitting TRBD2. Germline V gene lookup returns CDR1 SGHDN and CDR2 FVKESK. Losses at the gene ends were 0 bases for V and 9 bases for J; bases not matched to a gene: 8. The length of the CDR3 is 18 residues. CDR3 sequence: CASSQDPGLAGGPGEQFF. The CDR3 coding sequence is TGTGCCAGCAGCCAAGATCCGGGACTAGCGGGAGGGCCGGGTGAGCAGTTCTTC. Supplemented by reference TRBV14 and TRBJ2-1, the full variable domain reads EAGVTQFPSHSVIEKGQTVTLRCDPISGHDNLYWYRRVMGKEIKFLLHFVKESKQDESGMPNNRFLAERTGGTYSTLKVQPAELEDSGVYFCASSQDPGLAGGPGEQFFGPGTRLTVL.

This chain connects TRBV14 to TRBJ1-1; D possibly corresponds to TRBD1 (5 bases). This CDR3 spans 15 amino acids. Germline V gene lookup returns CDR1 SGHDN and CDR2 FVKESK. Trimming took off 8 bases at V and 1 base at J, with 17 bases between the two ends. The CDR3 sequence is CASSQLRQPNTEAFF. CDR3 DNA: TGTGCCAGCTCCCAACTAAGACAGCCGAACACTGAAGCTTTCTTT. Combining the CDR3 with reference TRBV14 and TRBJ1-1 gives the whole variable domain EAGVTQFPSHSVIEKGQTVTLRCDPISGHDNLYWYRRVMGKEIKFLLHFVKESKQDESGMPNNRFLAERTGGTYSTLKVQPAELEDSGVYFCASSQLRQPNTEAFFGQGTRLTVV.

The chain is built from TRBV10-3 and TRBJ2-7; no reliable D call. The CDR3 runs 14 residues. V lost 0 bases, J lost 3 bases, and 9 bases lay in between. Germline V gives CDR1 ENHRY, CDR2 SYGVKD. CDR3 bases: TGTGCCATCAGTGAGTCGGTTCGAGGCTACGAGCAGTACTTC. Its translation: CAISESVRGYEQYF.

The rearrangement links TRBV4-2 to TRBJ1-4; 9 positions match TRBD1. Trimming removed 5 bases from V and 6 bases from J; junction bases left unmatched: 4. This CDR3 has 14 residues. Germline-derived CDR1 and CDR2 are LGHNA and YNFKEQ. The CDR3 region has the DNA TGTGCCAGCAGCTCGGGACAGGGTTATGAAAAACTGTTTTTT. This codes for CASSSGQGYEKLFF.

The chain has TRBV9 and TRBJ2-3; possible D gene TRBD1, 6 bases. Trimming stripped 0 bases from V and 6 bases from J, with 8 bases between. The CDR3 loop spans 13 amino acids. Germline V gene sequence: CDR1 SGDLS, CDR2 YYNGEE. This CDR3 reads CASSVATGDTQYF. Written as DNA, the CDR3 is TGTGCCAGCAGCGTAGCCACAGGGGATACGCAGTATTTT.

CDR3 region: CASSPRGRPTNEQYF. In nucleotides, the CDR3 is TGTGCCAGCAGTCCGCGGGGGCGGCCTACTAACGAGCAGTACTTC. The chain carries TRBV28 and TRBJ2-7, with a tentative D call TRBD2 (7 bases). The CDR3 length is 15 residues. The germline gives CDR1 MDHEN, CDR2 SYDVKM. Trimming left V 5 bases short and J 5 bases short, with 19 bases between.